Presented here are 4 T cell receptor beta chains from one specimen sequenced in a study of patients and donors after allogeneic stem cell transplantation. From the RT-PCR reads, TCRdb called clonotypes with MiXCR, one entry per CDR3 protein. The table has over 400,000 distinct CDR3 sequences, about a sixth seen once; the top ten hold around 7.2%. The source material was blood, either unsorted or a sorted T cell fraction (not recorded which). The receptor set was obtained from a human donor who was either an allogeneic HSCT recipient or a stem cell or donor lymphocyte infusion donor (not recorded which). It is not recorded whose cells these are; they may come from a transplant donor.

This clonotype was recorded a few times. The CDR3 loop reads CAWSVGPTDTQYF. The CDR3 region has the DNA TGTGCCTGGAGTGTAGGGCCCACAGATACGCAGTATTTT. The chain joins TRBV30 to TRBJ2-3; unclear D gene. From germline, CDR1 is GTSNPN and CDR2 SVGIG (reference sequence). Trimming stripped 0 bases from V and 2 bases from J, with 6 bases between. The CDR3 has 13 residues. The full variable domain, with the rest looked up from reference TRBV30 and TRBJ2-3, is SQTIHQWPATLVQPVGSPLSLECTVEGTSNPNLYWYRQAAGRGLQLLFYSVGIGQISSEVPQNLSASRPQDRQFILSSKKLLLSDSGFYLCAWSVGPTDTQYFGPGTRLTVL.

This clonotype has just a few counts. This rearrangement joins TRBV6-5 to TRBJ1-1; TRBD1 aligns across 7 bases. CDR1 is MNHEY, CDR2 SVGAGI, per germline. The CDR3 extends over 13 amino acids. J was trimmed by 12 bases and V by 4 bases; bases with no gene match: 11. As DNA, the CDR3 is TGTGCCAGCAGTTTGCGGACAGGCCTGATGACTTTCTTT. Translating it yields CASSLRTGLMTFF.

This clonotype has more than one count but fewer than ten. J is TRBJ2-1 and V is TRBV21-1; TRBD2 is the table's D call and was not checked against the DNA. TRBV21-1 is tagged as a pseudogene. This CDR3 comprises 17 residues. Here the CDR3 DNA reads TGTGCCAGCAGCAAATGGGGACTAGCGGGAATCTACAATGAGCAGTTCTTC. As protein: CASSKWGLAGIYNEQFF.

Here the CDR3 DNA reads TGTGCCACCAGTGACCCCGATGTCGCCGGGGAGCTGTTTTTT. Translation: CATSDPDVAGELFF. The chain uses TRBV24-1 and TRBJ2-2, with D unclear. The CDR3 runs to 14 residues. The germline gives CDR1 KGHDR, CDR2 SFDVKD. Trimming removed 4 bases at V and 6 bases at J, with 11 bases between.